Listed below are T cell receptor beta chains from one sample, sequenced in a study of patients and donors after allogeneic stem cell transplantation. TCRdb ran MiXCR on the RT-PCR reads and lists one entry per CDR3 protein. Of roughly 150,000 distinct CDR3 sequences in the sample, 24% are singletons; the top ten hold around 26%. Sequencing was done on a sample of blood, either unsorted or a sorted T cell fraction (not recorded which). The receptors were sampled from a human donor who was either an allogeneic HSCT recipient or a stem cell or donor lymphocyte infusion donor (not recorded which). It is not recorded whose cells these are; they may come from a transplant donor. The CDR3 runs from the conserved cysteine through the conserved F or W. A D gene is named only where the DNA matches it firmly. Size values are once, few and many counts, or a class for expanded clones, and some rows have none.

TRBJ2-7,16,TRBD1,NA,TRBV27,CASSRQGLLSVDEQYF,TGTGCCAGCAGTCGACAGGGGTTATTGTCCGTAGACGAGCAGTACTTC
TRBJ1-1,13,NA,few,TRBV7-4,CASSLVTPAGAFF,TGTGCCAGCAGCTTAGTAACACCAGCTGGAGCTTTCTTT
TRBJ1-1,15,TRBD1,NA,TRBV20-1,CSARTPSTGLVEAFF,TGCAGTGCTAGGACCCCTTCGACAGGGCTCGTGGAAGCTTTCTTT
TRBJ1-6,15,TRBD1,NA,TRBV12-3/TRBV12-4,CASSSGQGAVSPLHF,TGTGCCAGCAGTTCAGGACAGGGGGCGGTTTCACCCCTCCACTTT
TRBJ2-1,16,NA,NA,TRBV5-1,CASSSTPVDRHNEQFF,TGCGCCAGCAGCTCAACCCCGGTAGACAGGCACAATGAGCAGTTCTTC
TRBJ1-6,17,NA,few,TRBV20-1,CSARDNLWGAGNSPLHF,TGCAGTGCTAGAGATAACCTATGGGGGGCGGGTAATTCACCCCTCCACTTT
TRBJ2-1,15,NA,NA,TRBV2,CASSEWDSTYNEQFF,TGTGCCAGCAGTGAATGGGACTCCACTTACAATGAGCAGTTCTTC
TRBJ2-7,12,NA,few,TRBV12-3/TRBV12-4,CASSLSDFPQYF,TGTGCCAGCAGTTTAAGTGACTTTCCGCAGTACTTC
TRBJ2-1,15,TRBD2,NA,TRBV5-1,CASSSGTSEYNEQFF,TGCGCCAGCAGCTCCGGGACTAGCGAATACAATGAGCAGTTCTTC
TRBJ2-1,16,NA,NA,TRBV4-3,CASSQDYRTVYNEQFF,TGCGCCAGCAGCCAAGATTACAGGACAGTCTACAATGAGCAGTTCTTC
TRBJ2-2,13,NA,NA,TRBV20-1,CSARATWEGELFF,TGCAGTGCTAGAGCCACATGGGAGGGGGAGCTGTTTTTT
TRBJ1-1,13,TRBD1,NA,TRBV12-3/TRBV12-4,CASSPPGQGEAFF,TGTGCCAGCAGTCCACCGGGACAGGGGGAAGCTTTCTTT
TRBJ2-5,14,NA,NA,TRBV29-1,CSVVRVPYQETQYF,TGCAGCGTTGTCAGGGTTCCCTACCAAGAGACCCAGTACTTC
TRBJ2-1,14,TRBD2,NA,TRBV12-3/TRBV12-4,CASRPTGLRNEQFF,TGTGCCAGCAGGCCTACGGGACTAAGGAATGAGCAGTTCTTC
TRBJ2-3,13,NA,NA,TRBV30,CAWSLAASDTQYF,TGTGCCTGGAGCCTGGCGGCGAGCGATACGCAGTATTTT
TRBJ2-7,14,TRBD1,NA,TRBV6-5,CASSDRGSPYEQYF,TGTGCCAGCAGTGACAGGGGGTCCCCCTACGAGCAGTACTTC
TRBJ2-3,18,NA,NA,TRBV27,CASSWRGVGSVTTDTQYF,TGTGCCAGCAGTTGGCGAGGGGTTGGTAGCGTTACCACAGATACGCAGTATTTT
TRBJ2-2,14,NA,NA,TRBV11-2,CASSLVGDTGELFF,TGTGCCAGCAGCTTAGTCGGGGACACCGGGGAGCTGTTTTTT
TRBJ2-5,16,NA,few,TRBV5-1,CASSRTQSDSPETQYF,TGCGCCAGCAGCCGAACACAGAGTGACTCGCCGGAGACCCAGTACTTC
TRBJ1-2,13,NA,few,TRBV12-3/TRBV12-4,CASSIGVTYGYTF,TGTGCCAGCAGCATAGGAGTTACGTATGGCTACACCTTC
TRBJ2-7,14,TRBD1,NA,TRBV7-6,CASTDINGQAEQYF,TGTGCCAGCACCGATATAAACGGACAGGCGGAGCAGTACTTC
TRBJ2-3,14,NA,few,TRBV9,CASSGGHLRDTQYF,TGTGCCAGCAGCGGCGGACATCTCAGAGATACGCAGTATTTT
TRBJ2-2,15,NA,NA,TRBV25-1,CASSEGIVNTGELFF,TGTGCCAGCAGTGAGGGTATAGTGAACACCGGGGAGCTGTTTTTT
TRBJ1-1,15,TRBD1,few,TRBV4-3,CASSQAGQAGTEAFF,TGCGCCAGCAGCCAGGCGGGACAGGCGGGCACTGAAGCTTTCTTT
TRBJ1-2,14,NA,few,TRBV20-1,CSARDGGRVYGYTF,TGCAGTGCTAGAGATGGGGGGCGCGTTTATGGCTACACCTTC
TRBJ1-1,11,NA,many,TRBV12-3/TRBV12-4,CASSYLLEAFF,TGTGCCAGCAGTTATCTACTTGAAGCTTTCTTT
TRBJ2-6,14,NA,NA,TRBV6-5,CASSYGVGANVLTF,TGTGCCAGCAGTTACGGGGTAGGGGCCAACGTCCTGACTTTC
TRBJ1-2,14,NA,few,TRBV19,CASSSPDGGYGYTF,TGTGCCAGTAGTAGCCCGGACGGCGGGTATGGCTACACCTTC
TRBJ1-1,16,NA,few,TRBV12-3/TRBV12-4,CASSLAPPGGFTEAFF,TGTGCCAGCAGTTTAGCCCCCCCGGGGGGATTCACTGAAGCTTTCTTT
TRBJ2-7,17,TRBD1,NA,TRBV12-3/TRBV12-4,CASSPPYRDRSSYEQYF,TGTGCCAGCAGTCCACCTTACCGGGACAGAAGCTCCTACGAGCAGTACTTC
TRBJ1-1,14,NA,many,TRBV20-1,CSATDRFMNTEAFF,TGCAGTGCTACCGACAGGTTCATGAACACTGAAGCTTTCTTT
TRBJ2-6,15,NA,NA,TRBV18,CASSPAGPGANVLTF,TGTGCCAGCTCACCAGCAGGACCCGGGGCCAACGTCCTGACTTTC
TRBJ2-7,15,NA,few,TRBV6-2/TRBV6-3,CASSIPGPISREQYF,TGTGCCAGCAGTATACCGGGACCCATCTCTCGCGAGCAGTACTTC
TRBJ1-5,12,NA,many,TRBV6-6,CASSYSLQPQHF,TGTGCCAGCAGTTACTCGCTACAGCCCCAGCATTTT
TRBJ2-1,15,NA,NA,TRBV5-1,CASSLIAETYNEQFF,TGCGCCAGCAGCTTGATAGCGGAGACCTACAATGAGCAGTTCTTC
TRBJ1-2,12,NA,many,TRBV28,CASSFMRSRYTF,TGTGCCAGCAGCTTTATGAGGTCCCGCTACACCTTC
TRBJ2-1,18,TRBD2,NA,TRBV24-1,CATSDPRLAGAIYNEQFF,TGTGCCACCAGTGATCCAAGACTAGCGGGAGCGATCTACAATGAGCAGTTCTTC
TRBJ1-4,13,NA,NA,TRBV5-5,CASSTRGHEKLFF,TGTGCCAGCAGCACGAGGGGTCATGAAAAACTGTTTTTT
TRBJ2-1,12,NA,NA,TRBV20-1,CSVGEQYNEQFF,TGCAGTGTCGGGGAGCAGTACAATGAGCAGTTCTTC
TRBJ1-3,14,NA,few,TRBV3-1,CASSQGAAGNTIYF,TGTGCCAGCAGCCAAGGCGCTGCGGGAAACACCATATATTTT
TRBJ1-1,13,NA,once,TRBV20-1,CSARDRGLTEAFF,TGCAGTGCTAGAGACAGGGGATTGACTGAAGCTTTCTTT
TRBJ2-7,13,NA,NA,TRBV4-3,CASRQGEGAEQYF,TGCGCCAGCCGCCAAGGTGAAGGGGCCGAGCAGTACTTC
TRBJ2-3,15,TRBD2,NA,TRBV7-2,CASSLHLAGTDTQYF,TGTGCCAGCAGCTTACACCTAGCGGGAACAGATACGCAGTATTTT
TRBJ1-4,15,NA,NA,TRBV29-1,CSVYTEGTANEKLFF,TGCAGCGTGTATACCGAGGGGACTGCTAATGAAAAACTGTTTTTT
TRBJ1-6,16,TRBD1,few,TRBV5-5,CASTRRGDRGLSPLHF,TGTGCCAGCACTCGCCGGGGGGACAGGGGTTTGTCACCCCTCCACTTT
TRBJ1-2,15,NA,few,TRBV6-5,CASSLAGTLEGGYTF,TGTGCCAGCAGTTTAGCTGGGACCCTGGAAGGAGGCTACACCTTC
TRBJ1-5,13,NA,NA,TRBV9,CASSESGSQPQHF,TGTGCCAGCAGCGAGTCAGGGAGTCAGCCCCAGCATTTT
TRBJ2-1,14,NA,few,TRBV20-1,CSARSSQGGNEQFF,TGCAGTGCTAGATCGAGCCAAGGGGGCAATGAGCAGTTCTTC
TRBJ2-7,15,NA,NA,TRBV20-1,CSASLIPGHRYEQYF,TGCAGTGCTTCCCTCATACCGGGACACCGCTACGAGCAGTACTTC
TRBJ2-1,16,TRBD2,NA,TRBV20-1,CSARDRASGTYNEQFF,TGCAGTGCTAGAGATCGGGCTAGCGGGACCTACAATGAGCAGTTCTTC